Below are 30 T cell receptor beta chains sequenced from a single sample in a study of CD8 T cells in Susac syndrome. Random hexamers were used to reverse transcribe the RNA input (about 0.5 to 1 ug). Using its own MiXCR run on the immunoSEQ multiplex PCR reads, TCRdb lists one record per CDR3 protein. The table shows about 200,000 distinct CDR3 sequences, with about 96% occurring only once. Material: CD4+ T cells from PBMCs. Source of these receptors: a human donor with multiple sclerosis.

The chain recombines TRBV5-1 with TRBJ1-1; D is perhaps TRBD1 (5 bases). CDR1 is SGHRS and CDR2 is YFSETQ in the germline V gene. Between the trimmed V and J ends, which lost 4 bases and 5 bases, there was a span of 18 bases. CDR3 length: 15 residues. The CDR3 loop reads CASSIGGAPETEAFF. CDR3 sequence (DNA): TGCGCCAGCAGCATTGGCGGGGCCCCGGAAACTGAAGCTTTCTTT.

This clonotype was seen once. The J gene is TRBJ2-5, the V gene TRBV19; 10 bases match TRBD2. With V trimmed by 3 bases and J by 2 bases, 3 bases remained unmatched. CDR1 LNHDA and CDR2 SQIVND come from the germline V gene (reference sequence). The CDR3 sequence is 15 residues long. CDR3 protein: CASSIQLAGQETQYF. The DNA of the CDR3 is TGTGCCAGTAGTATCCAACTAGCGGGGCAAGAGACCCAGTACTTC.

This chain uses TRBV7-9 with TRBJ2-1, with D maybe TRBD2 (7 bases). Germline V gene sequence: CDR1 SEHNR, CDR2 FQNEAQ (reference sequence). The CDR3 contains 14 residues. The V end was cut by 5 bases, the J end by 1 base, with 9 bases between. CDR3 in amino acids: CASSGRGSYNEQFF. In nucleotides, the CDR3 is TGTGCCAGCAGCGGGAGGGGGTCCTACAATGAGCAGTTCTTC.

This chain connects TRBV7-9 to TRBJ2-5; D might be TRBD1 or TRBD2, each matching 5 bases. This CDR3 comprises 16 residues. Trimming removed 7 bases at V and 4 bases at J, with 22 bases between. Germline V CDR1 and CDR2: SEHNR, FQNEAQ (reference sequence). The CDR3 DNA reads TGTGCCAGCAACCTGGGGACGCTTCGGGCTGGAGAGACCCAGTACTTC. Protein sequence: CASNLGTLRAGETQYF.

The chain combines TRBV3-1 with TRBJ1-4, with D hard to call. Germline loops: CDR1 LGHDT, CDR2 YNNKEL (reference sequence). This CDR3 is 12 amino acids long. Trimming took 2 bases from V and 8 from J, leaving 6 bases between them. DNA of the CDR3: TGTGCCAGCAGCCAACTGAGAGAAAAACTGTTTTTT. Translation: CASSQLREKLFF.

J is TRBJ2-7 and V is TRBV11-1, with D possibly TRBD2 on 5 matching bases. Germline V gene sequence: CDR1 SGHAT, CDR2 FQDESV (reference sequence). Between the trimmed V and J ends, which lost 1 base and 3 bases, there was a span of 7 bases. The CDR3 has 13 amino acids. The CDR3 spells CASSLGLNYEQYF. The CDR3 DNA is TGTGCCAGCAGCTTAGGACTAAACTACGAGCAGTACTTC.

The V and J genes are TRBV5-4 and TRBJ2-3; 10 bases are a match to TRBD2. The germline CDR1 and CDR2 sequences are SGHNT and YYREEE (reference sequence). CDR3 length: 15 amino acids. V trimming: 4 bases; J trimming: 3 bases; junction bases outside the gene matches: 5. CDR3 bases: TGTGCCAGCAGCCCTGAACTAGCGGGGACAGATACGCAGTATTTT. Encoded protein: CASSPELAGTDTQYF.

The sample holds one count of this clonotype. The chain joins TRBV20-1 to TRBJ1-1; possibly TRBD1 for D (5 bases). Trimming cost V 4 bases and J 0 bases, with 15 bases left between them. The CDR3 spans 15 residues. Germline V gene data show CDR1 as DFQATT and CDR2 as SNEGSKA (reference sequence). The CDR3 sequence: CSATHSGNLNTEAFF. The CDR3 region has the DNA TGCAGTGCTACCCATTCAGGGAATCTGAACACTGAAGCTTTCTTT.

The gene calls are TRBV7-9 and TRBJ1-1; D is uncertain. The length of the CDR3 is 14 residues. Trimming stripped 2 bases from V and 5 bases from J, with 12 bases between. The germline V gene has CDR1 SEHNR and CDR2 FQNEAQ (reference sequence). This chain's CDR3 is CASSLSAGGTEAFF. As DNA, the CDR3 is TGTGCCAGCAGCTTATCCGCAGGAGGAACTGAAGCTTTCTTT. The full variable domain, with the rest looked up from reference TRBV7-9 and TRBJ1-1, is DTGVSQNPRHKITKRGQNVTFRCDPISEHNRLYWYRQTLGQGPEFLTYFQNEAQLEKSRLLSDRFSAERPKGSFSTLEIQRTEQGDSAMYLCASSLSAGGTEAFFGQGTRLTVV.

The rearrangement links TRBV3-1 to TRBJ2-5; no definite D call. The CDR3 sequence is 13 residues long. Germline values: CDR1 LGHDT, CDR2 YNNKEL (reference sequence). The V gene lost 4 bases and the J gene lost 5 bases, with 11 bases spanning the gap. The CDR3 loop is CASSPVTKETQYF. In DNA, the CDR3 is TGTGCCAGCAGCCCCGTAACGAAGGAGACCCAGTACTTC.

This sequence joins TRBV5-1 and TRBJ1-1, with D perhaps matching TRBD1 (6 bases). Trimming shortened V by 3 bases and J by 8 bases, and 11 bases separated the two germline ends. The V gene's germline CDR1 is SGHRS and CDR2 YFSETQ. The CDR3 is 12 amino acids. DNA for the CDR3: TGCGCCAGCAGCTCAGGACAGAACGAAGCTTTCTTT. This codes for CASSSGQNEAFF.

The V call is TRBV20-1, the J call TRBJ1-5, with TRBD1 matching 8 bases. V lost 4 bases, J lost 2 bases, and 7 bases stayed unmatched. The CDR3 extends over 15 amino acids. Germline CDR1 DFQATT, CDR2 SNEGSKA (reference sequence). This CDR3 reads CSAISGGLGNQPQHF. The CDR3 bases are TGCAGTGCTATCTCAGGGGGCTTGGGCAATCAGCCCCAGCATTTT.

The chain joins TRBV3-1 to TRBJ1-1, with D possibly matching TRBD1 (6 bases). The CDR3 is made up of 13 amino acids. Trimming cost V 3 bases and J 5 bases, with 10 bases left between them. Per the germline V gene, CDR1 is LGHDT and CDR2 is YNNKEL (reference sequence). In DNA form, the CDR3 reads TGTGCCAGCAGCCAGGGGGCGGAAACTGAAGCTTTCTTT. Translating it yields CASSQGAETEAFF.

The chain carries TRBV30 and TRBJ2-1; a possible D gene is TRBD2 (6 bases). V was shortened by 0 bases and J by 7 bases, with 16 bases between the two germline ends. Germline V gene data show CDR1 as GTSNPN and CDR2 as SVGIG (reference sequence). The CDR3 consists of 15 residues. CDR3: CAWSVHQGGRNEQFF. The CDR3 coding sequence is TGTGCCTGGAGTGTACATCAGGGAGGTAGGAATGAGCAGTTCTTC.

The chain recombines TRBV16 with TRBJ2-3; D remains unclear. Germline CDR1 is KGHSY and CDR2 is FQNENV. V was shortened by 4 bases and J by 10 bases, with 12 bases between the two germline ends. CDR3 length equals 12 residues. CDR3 protein: CASSRFTDPQYF. CDR3 sequence (DNA): TGTGCCAGCAGCCGCTTCACGGACCCGCAGTATTTT.

This chain joins TRBV7-9 and TRBJ2-7; 13 bases are shared with TRBD2. Germline CDR1 is SEHNR and CDR2 is FQNEAQ (reference sequence). V shed 5 bases and J 9 bases; nucleotides not matched to a gene: 7. The CDR3 sequence is 14 residues long. CDR3 DNA sequence: TGTGCCAGCAGCCCCGGGACTAGCGGGAAAGGGCAGTACTTC. Encoded protein: CASSPGTSGKGQYF.

CDR3 DNA sequence: TGTGCCAGCCGGGGGCCCATCACCGGGGAGCTGTTTTTT. Protein: CASRGPITGELFF. The chain carries TRBV3-1 and TRBJ2-2, with D possibly called TRBD1 or TRBD2 (6 bases each). CDR1 is LGHDT and CDR2 is YNNKEL in the germline V gene (reference sequence). There are 13 residues in the CDR3. V dropped 8 bases and J dropped 4 bases, with 11 bases sitting between them.

The CDR3 DNA follows: TGCAGCGTTGAAGATCGCCGGAACTACGAGCAGTACTTC. This encodes CSVEDRRNYEQYF. V gene TRBV29-1 combines with J gene TRBJ2-7; D gene unclear. Trimming shortened V by 0 bases and J by 3 bases, and 9 bases separated the two germline ends. CDR1 SQVTM and CDR2 ANQGSEA come from the germline V gene. The CDR3 spans 13 residues.

The genes are TRBV7-9 and TRBJ1-1; D not certain. This CDR3 has 13 residues. The germline CDR1 and CDR2 sequences are SEHNR and FQNEAQ (reference sequence). The V gene lost 1 base and the J gene lost 3 bases, with 6 bases spanning the gap. The CDR3 sequence is CASSLDMDTEAFF. As DNA, the CDR3 is TGTGCCAGCAGCTTAGATATGGACACTGAAGCTTTCTTT.

The chain is built from TRBV12-3 or TRBV12-4 and TRBJ2-1; the D gene is possibly TRBD2 (5 bases). The CDR3 contains 12 residues. The V gene lost 6 bases and the J gene lost 12 bases, with 15 bases spanning the gap. The CDR3 DNA reads as TGTGCCAGCAGCCCCGTGGCGGGCGGGCAGTTCTTC. As protein: CASSPVAGGQFF.

The J gene is TRBJ1-1, the V gene TRBV5-8, with D tentatively TRBD1 (5 bases). The CDR3 covers 13 residues. Germline V lookup: CDR1 SGHTS, CDR2 YDEGEE. V dropped 4 bases and J dropped 3 bases, with 10 bases sitting between them. CDR3 in amino acids: CASSPGWDTEAFF. In nucleotides, the CDR3 is TGTGCCAGCAGCCCAGGGTGGGACACTGAAGCTTTCTTT.

The CDR3 DNA reads TGCAGTGCCCCGATCAGCGGGAGACCAGATACGCAGTATTTT. Its translation is CSAPISGRPDTQYF. The rearrangement uses TRBV20-1 and TRBJ2-3; TRBD2 agrees at 8 bases. V dropped 6 bases and J dropped 4; count of bases not matched to a gene: 9. Germline CDR1 DFQATT, CDR2 SNEGSKA (reference sequence). The CDR3 covers 14 residues.

The chain joins TRBV10-2 to TRBJ2-7; 13 bases fit TRBD2. Trimming cost V 11 bases and J 7 bases; bases outside gene matches: 14. CDR1 is WSHSY, CDR2 SAAADI, per germline. CDR3 length: 15 amino acids. DNA of the CDR3: TGCGCCGGAGCATCAGGACTAGCGGGAGTGAAAGAGCAGTACTTC. This encodes CAGASGLAGVKEQYF.

This clonotype was counted a single time. The chain combines TRBV24-1 with TRBJ2-3; D unresolved. V shed 10 bases and J shed 1 base, with 14 bases lying between them. This CDR3 has 14 residues. Germline CDR1 is KGHDR and CDR2 is SFDVKD. In nucleotides, the CDR3 is TGTGCCACTTCGGGCCGTCGGGGCACAGATACGCAGTATTTT. Its translation is CATSGRRGTDTQYF.

The V call is TRBV29-1, the J call TRBJ1-3; the D is unclear. The germline gives CDR1 SQVTM, CDR2 ANQGSEA. The V gene lost 6 bases and the J gene lost 0 bases, with 6 bases spanning the gap. The CDR3 has 12 residues. The CDR3 DNA reads as TGCAGCGTCGCCCCCTCTGGAAACACCATATATTTT. Translation: CSVAPSGNTIYF.

The table lists this clonotype with a few counts. This chain joins TRBV7-3 and TRBJ2-1; perhaps TRBD2 as D (5 bases). This CDR3 has 11 residues. Between the trimmed V and J ends, which lost 5 bases and 10 bases, there was a span of 9 bases. The germline V gene encodes CDR1 SGHTA and CDR2 FQGTGA. The CDR3 DNA is TGTGCCAGCAGCCTTACGGGGGAGCAGTTCTTC. Translating gives CASSLTGEQFF.

V is TRBV28 and J is TRBJ1-2; tentatively, D is TRBD1 (6 bases). V shed 11 bases and J shed 7 bases, with 14 bases lying between them. In germline, CDR1 is MDHEN, CDR2 SYDVKM. There are 11 residues in the CDR3. The DNA for the CDR3 is TGTGCCGTACAACAGGGAGCTGGCTACACCTTC. The encoded protein is CAVQQGAGYTF.

V usage is TRBV12-3 or TRBV12-4 and J usage is TRBJ2-6; D is unresolved. V dropped 3 bases and J dropped 1 base, with 13 bases sitting between them. The CDR3 contains 17 residues. CDR3 coding DNA: TGTGCCAGCAGTTTTGATTTTTTGGGATCTGGGGCCAACGTCCTGACTTTC. Its protein product is CASSFDFLGSGANVLTF.

J is TRBJ1-2 and V is TRBV30, with 8 bases lining up with TRBD1. Per the germline V gene, CDR1 is GTSNPN and CDR2 is SVGIG (reference sequence). V gave up 2 bases and J gave up 8 bases; unmatched junction bases: 16. The CDR3 is 16 residues long. Here the CDR3 DNA reads TGTGCCTGGAGTTCCCCCCCTTCGGACAGGGAGAAGGGCTACACCTTC. This gives the protein CAWSSPPSDREKGYTF. Combining the CDR3 with reference TRBV30 and TRBJ1-2 gives the whole variable domain SQTIHQWPATLVQPVGSPLSLECTVEGTSNPNLYWYRQAAGRGLQLLFYSVGIGQISSEVPQNLSASRPQDRQFILSSKKLLLSDSGFYLCAWSSPPSDREKGYTFGSGTRLTVV.

The chain combines TRBV9 with TRBJ2-2; perhaps TRBD2 as D (6 bases). This CDR3 is built from 14 residues. The V gene lost 7 bases and the J gene lost 0 bases, with 10 bases spanning the gap. CDR1 is SGDLS, CDR2 YYNGEE, per germline. The CDR3 protein is CASGGRTNTGELFF. CDR3 nucleotides: TGTGCCAGCGGGGGGAGGACGAACACCGGGGAGCTGTTTTTT.